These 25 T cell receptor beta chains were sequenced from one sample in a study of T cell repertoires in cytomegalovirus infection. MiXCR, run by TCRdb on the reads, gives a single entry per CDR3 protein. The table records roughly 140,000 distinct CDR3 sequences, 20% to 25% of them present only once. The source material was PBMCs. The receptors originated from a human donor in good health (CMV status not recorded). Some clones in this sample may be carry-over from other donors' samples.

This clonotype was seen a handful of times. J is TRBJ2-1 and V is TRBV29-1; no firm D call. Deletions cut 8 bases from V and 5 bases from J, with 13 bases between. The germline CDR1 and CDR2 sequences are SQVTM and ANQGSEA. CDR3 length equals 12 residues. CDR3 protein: CSLGLGNNEQFF. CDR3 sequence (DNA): TGCAGCCTCGGGTTAGGAAACAATGAGCAGTTCTTC.

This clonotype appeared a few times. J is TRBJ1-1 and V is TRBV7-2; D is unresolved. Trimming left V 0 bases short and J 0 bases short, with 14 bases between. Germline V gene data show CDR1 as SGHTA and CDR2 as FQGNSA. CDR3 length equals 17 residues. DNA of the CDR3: TGTGCCAGCAGCTTAGCGCTACCGGGTAGGTTGAACACTGAAGCTTTCTTT. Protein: CASSLALPGRLNTEAFF.

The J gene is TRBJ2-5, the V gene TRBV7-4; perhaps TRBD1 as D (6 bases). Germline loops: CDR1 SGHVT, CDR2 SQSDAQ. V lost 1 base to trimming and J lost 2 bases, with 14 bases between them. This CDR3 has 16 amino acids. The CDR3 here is CASSLGSGQRQETQYF. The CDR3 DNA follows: TGTGCCAGCAGCTTAGGCTCCGGACAGAGACAAGAGACCCAGTACTTC.

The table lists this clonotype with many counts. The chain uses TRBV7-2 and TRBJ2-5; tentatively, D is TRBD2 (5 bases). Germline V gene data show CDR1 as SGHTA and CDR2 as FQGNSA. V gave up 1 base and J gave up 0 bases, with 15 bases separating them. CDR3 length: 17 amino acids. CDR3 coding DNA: TGTGCCAGCAGCTTAGAGCCGGACTTTACGTACCAAGAGACCCAGTACTTC. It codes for CASSLEPDFTYQETQYF.

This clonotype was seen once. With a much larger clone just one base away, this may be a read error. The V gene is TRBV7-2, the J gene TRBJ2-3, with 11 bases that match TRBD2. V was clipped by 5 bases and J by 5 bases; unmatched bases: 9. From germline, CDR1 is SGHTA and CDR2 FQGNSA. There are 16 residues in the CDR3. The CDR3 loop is CASSPGASGGQDTQYF. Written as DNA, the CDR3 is TGTGCCAGCAGCCCAGGGGCTAGCGGGGGGCAAGATACGCAGTATTTT.

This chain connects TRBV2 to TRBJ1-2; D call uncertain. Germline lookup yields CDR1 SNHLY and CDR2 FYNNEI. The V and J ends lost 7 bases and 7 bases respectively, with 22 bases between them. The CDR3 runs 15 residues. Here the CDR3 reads CASTSEGFGMGGYTF. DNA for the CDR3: TGTGCCAGCACCTCGGAGGGTTTCGGGATGGGTGGCTACACCTTC.

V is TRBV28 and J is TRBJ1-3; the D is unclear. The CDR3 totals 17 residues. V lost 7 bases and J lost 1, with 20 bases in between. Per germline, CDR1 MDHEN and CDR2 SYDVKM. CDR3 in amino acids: CASTTLAGGGSGNTIYF. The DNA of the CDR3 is TGTGCCAGCACAACGTTGGCGGGCGGTGGGTCTGGAAACACCATATATTTT.

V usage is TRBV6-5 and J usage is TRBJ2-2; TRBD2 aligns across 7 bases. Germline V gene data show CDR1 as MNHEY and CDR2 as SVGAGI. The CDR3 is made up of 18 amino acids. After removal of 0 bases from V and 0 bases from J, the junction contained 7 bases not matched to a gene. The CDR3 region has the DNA TGTGCCAGCAGTTACTCGAGACCTGGGACTACGAACACCGGGGAGCTGTTTTTT. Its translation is CASSYSRPGTTNTGELFF.

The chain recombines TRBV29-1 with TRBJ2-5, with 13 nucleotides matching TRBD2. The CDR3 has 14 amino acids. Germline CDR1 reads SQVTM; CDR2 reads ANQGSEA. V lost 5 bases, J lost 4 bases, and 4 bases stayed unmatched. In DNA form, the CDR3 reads TGCAGCGTTACACTAGCGGGGGGGTCAGAGACCCAGTACTTC. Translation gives CSVTLAGGSETQYF.

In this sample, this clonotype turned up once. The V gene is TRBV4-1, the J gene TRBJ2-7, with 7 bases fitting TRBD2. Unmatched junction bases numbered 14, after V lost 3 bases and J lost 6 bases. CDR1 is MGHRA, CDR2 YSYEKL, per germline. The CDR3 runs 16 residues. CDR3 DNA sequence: TGCGCCAGCAGCCACGAGAATTGGCGGGGGATCTGCGAGCAGTACTTC. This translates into CASSHENWRGICEQYF.

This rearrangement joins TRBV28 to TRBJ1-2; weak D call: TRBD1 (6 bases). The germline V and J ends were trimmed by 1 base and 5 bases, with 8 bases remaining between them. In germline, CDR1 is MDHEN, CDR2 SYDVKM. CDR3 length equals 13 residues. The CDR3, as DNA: TGTGCCAGCAGTTTATTAGGGGGGTATGGCTACACCTTC. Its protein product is CASSLLGGYGYTF.

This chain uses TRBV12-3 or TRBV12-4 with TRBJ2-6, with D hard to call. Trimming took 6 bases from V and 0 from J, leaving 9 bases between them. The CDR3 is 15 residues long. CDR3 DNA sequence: TGTGCCAGCAGGACCCACAACTCTGGGGCCAACGTCCTGACTTTC. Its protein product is CASRTHNSGANVLTF.

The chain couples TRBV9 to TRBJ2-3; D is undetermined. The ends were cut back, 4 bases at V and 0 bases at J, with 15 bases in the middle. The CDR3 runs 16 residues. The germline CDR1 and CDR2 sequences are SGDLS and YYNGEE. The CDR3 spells CASSHQLLESTDTQYF. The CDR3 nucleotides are TGTGCCAGCAGCCACCAGCTCCTAGAAAGCACAGATACGCAGTATTTT.

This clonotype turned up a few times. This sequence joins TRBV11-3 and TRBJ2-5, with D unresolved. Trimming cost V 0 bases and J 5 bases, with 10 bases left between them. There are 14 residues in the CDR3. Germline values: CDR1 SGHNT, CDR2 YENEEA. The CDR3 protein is CASSLDRVDETQYF. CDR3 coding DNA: TGTGCCAGCAGCTTAGATCGAGTAGATGAGACCCAGTACTTC.

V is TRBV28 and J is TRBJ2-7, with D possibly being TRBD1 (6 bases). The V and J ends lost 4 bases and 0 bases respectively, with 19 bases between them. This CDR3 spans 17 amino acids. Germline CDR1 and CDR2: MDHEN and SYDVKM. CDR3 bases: TGTGCCAGCAGTTCCTCAGACAGGATGTCAAGCTCCTACGAGCAGTACTTC. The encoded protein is CASSSSDRMSSSYEQYF.

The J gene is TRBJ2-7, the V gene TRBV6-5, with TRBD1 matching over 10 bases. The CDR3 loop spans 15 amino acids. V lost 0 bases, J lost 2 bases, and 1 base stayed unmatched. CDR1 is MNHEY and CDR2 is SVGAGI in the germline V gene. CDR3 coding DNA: TGTGCCAGCAGTTACTCGGGACAGGGGACCTACGAGCAGTACTTC. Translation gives CASSYSGQGTYEQYF.

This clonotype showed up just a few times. CDR3 DNA: TGCAGCGTTGTTCCGGGCACAGATACGCAGTATTTT. Its translation is CSVVPGTDTQYF. The V call is TRBV29-1, the J call TRBJ2-3, with D hard to call. The V end lost 4 bases, the J end lost 1 base, and 6 bases lay between the germline ends. The CDR3 is 12 amino acids. Germline CDR1 reads SQVTM; CDR2 reads ANQGSEA.

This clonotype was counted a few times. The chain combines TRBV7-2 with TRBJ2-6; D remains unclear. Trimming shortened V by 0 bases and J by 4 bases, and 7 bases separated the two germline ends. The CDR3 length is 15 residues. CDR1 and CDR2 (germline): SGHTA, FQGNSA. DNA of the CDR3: TGTGCCAGCAGCTTAGCAGTGCTGGGGGCCAACGTCCTGACTTTC. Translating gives CASSLAVLGANVLTF.

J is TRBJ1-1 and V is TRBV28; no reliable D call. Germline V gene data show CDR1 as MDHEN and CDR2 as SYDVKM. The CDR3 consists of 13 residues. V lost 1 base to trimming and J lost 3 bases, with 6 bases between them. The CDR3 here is CASSLYGDTEAFF. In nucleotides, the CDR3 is TGTGCCAGCAGTTTATACGGGGACACTGAAGCTTTCTTT.

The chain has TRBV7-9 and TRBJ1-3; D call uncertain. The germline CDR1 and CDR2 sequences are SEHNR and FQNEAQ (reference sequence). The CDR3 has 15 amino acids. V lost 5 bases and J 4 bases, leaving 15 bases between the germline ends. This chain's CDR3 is CASSPKPSRGNTIYF. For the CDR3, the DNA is TGTGCCAGCAGCCCTAAGCCGTCTCGCGGAAACACCATATATTTT.

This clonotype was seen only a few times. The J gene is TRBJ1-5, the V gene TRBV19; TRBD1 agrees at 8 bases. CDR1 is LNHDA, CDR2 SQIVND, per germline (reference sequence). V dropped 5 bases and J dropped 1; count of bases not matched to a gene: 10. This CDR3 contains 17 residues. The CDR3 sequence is CASSWTGRAESNQPQHF. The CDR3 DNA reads TGTGCCAGTAGTTGGACAGGGAGGGCGGAGAGCAATCAGCCCCAGCATTTT.

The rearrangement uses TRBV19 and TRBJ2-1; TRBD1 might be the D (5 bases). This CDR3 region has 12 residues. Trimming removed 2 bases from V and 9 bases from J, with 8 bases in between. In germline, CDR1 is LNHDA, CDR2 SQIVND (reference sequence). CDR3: CASSIQGGEQFF. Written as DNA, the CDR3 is TGTGCCAGTAGTATACAGGGTGGTGAGCAGTTCTTC.

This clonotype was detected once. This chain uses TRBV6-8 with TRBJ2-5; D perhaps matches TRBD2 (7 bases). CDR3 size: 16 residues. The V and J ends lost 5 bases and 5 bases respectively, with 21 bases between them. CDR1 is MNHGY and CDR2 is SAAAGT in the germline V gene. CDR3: CASSGGAGAGRETQYF. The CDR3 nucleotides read TGTGCCAGCAGTGGGGGGGCGGGGGCGGGACGGGAGACCCAGTACTTC.

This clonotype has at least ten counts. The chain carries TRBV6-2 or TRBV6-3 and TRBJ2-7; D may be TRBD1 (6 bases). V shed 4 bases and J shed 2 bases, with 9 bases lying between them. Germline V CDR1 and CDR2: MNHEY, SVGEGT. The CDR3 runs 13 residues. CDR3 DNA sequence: TGTGCCAGCAGTTCCAGGGGCGCCTACGAGCAGTACTTC. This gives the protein CASSSRGAYEQYF.

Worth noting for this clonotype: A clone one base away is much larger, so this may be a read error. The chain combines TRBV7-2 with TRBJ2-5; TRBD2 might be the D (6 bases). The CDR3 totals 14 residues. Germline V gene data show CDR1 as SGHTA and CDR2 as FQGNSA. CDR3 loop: CAGSSGLRAGTQYF. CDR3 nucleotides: TGTGCCGGCAGCTCTGGACTCCGAGCGGGGACCCAGTACTTC.